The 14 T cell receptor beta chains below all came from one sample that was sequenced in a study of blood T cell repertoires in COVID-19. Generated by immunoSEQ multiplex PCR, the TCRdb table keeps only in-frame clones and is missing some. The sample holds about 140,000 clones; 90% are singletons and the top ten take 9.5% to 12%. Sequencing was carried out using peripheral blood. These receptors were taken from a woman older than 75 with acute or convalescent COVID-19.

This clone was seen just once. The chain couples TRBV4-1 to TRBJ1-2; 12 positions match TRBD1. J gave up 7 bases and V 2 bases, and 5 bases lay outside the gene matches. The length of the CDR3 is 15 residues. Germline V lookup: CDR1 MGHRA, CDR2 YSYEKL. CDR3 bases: TGCGCCAGCAGCCAATGGGGACAGGGGGCGCTTGGCTACACCTTC. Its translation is CASSQWGQGALGYTF.

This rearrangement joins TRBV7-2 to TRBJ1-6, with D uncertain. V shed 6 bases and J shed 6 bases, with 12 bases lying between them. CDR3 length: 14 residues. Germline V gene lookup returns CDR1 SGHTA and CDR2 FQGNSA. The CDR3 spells CASRRRGANSPLHF. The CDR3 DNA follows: TGTGCCAGCAGACGACGTGGAGCTAATTCACCCCTCCACTTT.

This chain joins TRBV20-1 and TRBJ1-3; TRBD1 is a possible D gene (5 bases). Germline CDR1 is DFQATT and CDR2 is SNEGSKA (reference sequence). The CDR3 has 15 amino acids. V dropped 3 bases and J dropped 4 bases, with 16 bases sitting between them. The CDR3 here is CSASGRAGPGNTIYF. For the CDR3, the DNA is TGCAGTGCTAGTGGTCGGGCAGGGCCGGGAAACACCATATATTTT.

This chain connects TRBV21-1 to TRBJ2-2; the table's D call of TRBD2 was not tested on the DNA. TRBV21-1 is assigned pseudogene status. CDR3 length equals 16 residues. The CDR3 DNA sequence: TGTGCCAGCAGGAAGCGGGTCAGGACGAACACCGGGGAGCTGTTTTTT. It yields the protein CASRKRVRTNTGELFF.

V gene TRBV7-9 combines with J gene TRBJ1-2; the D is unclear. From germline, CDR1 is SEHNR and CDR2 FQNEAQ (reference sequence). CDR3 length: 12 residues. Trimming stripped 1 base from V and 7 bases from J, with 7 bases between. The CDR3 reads CASSLEMAGYTF. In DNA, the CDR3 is TGTGCCAGCAGCTTAGAAATGGCTGGCTACACCTTC.

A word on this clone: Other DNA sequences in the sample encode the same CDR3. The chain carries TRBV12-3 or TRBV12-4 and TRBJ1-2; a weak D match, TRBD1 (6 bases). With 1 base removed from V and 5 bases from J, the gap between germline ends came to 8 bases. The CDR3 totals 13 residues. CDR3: CASSLGQGYGYTF. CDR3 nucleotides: TGTGCCAGCAGTTTAGGGCAGGGGTATGGCTACACCTTC.

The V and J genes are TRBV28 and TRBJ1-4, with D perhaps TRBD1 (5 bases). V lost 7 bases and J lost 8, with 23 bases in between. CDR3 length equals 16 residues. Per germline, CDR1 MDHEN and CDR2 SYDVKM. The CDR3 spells CASTPPGGGPREKLFF. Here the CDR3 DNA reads TGTGCCAGCACCCCCCCGGGGGGAGGGCCAAGGGAAAAACTGTTTTTT.

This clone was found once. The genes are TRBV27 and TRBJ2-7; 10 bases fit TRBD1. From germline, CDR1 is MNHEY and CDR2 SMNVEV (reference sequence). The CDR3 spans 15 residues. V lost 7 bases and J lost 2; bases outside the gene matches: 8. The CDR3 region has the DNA TGTGCCAGCAATCCAAGGGGACAGGGGCCCTACGAGCAGTACTTC. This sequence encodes CASNPRGQGPYEQYF.

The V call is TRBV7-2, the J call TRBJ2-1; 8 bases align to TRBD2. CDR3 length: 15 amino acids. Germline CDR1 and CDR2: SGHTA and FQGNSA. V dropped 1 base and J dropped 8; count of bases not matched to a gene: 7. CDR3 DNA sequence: TGTGCCAGCAGCTTAGGGGCGGGGGGCCTCGATGAGCAGTTCTTC. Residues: CASSLGAGGLDEQFF. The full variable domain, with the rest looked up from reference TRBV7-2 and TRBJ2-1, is GAGVSQSPSNKVTEKGKDVELRCDPISGHTALYWYRQSLGQGLEFLIYFQGNSAPDKSGLPSDRFSAERTGGSVSTLTIQRTQQEDSAVYLCASSLGAGGLDEQFFGPGTRLTVL.

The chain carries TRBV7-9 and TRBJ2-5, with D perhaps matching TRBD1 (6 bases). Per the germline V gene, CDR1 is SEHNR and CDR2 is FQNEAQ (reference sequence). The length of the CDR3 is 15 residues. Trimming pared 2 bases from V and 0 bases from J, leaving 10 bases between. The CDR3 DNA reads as TGTGCCAGCAGCTTACAACAGGGAAACCAAGAGACCCAGTACTTC. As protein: CASSLQQGNQETQYF.

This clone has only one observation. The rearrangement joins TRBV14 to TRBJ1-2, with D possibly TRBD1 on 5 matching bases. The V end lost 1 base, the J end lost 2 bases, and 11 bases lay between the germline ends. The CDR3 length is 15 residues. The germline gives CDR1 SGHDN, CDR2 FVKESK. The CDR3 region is CASSQGGAGNYGYTF. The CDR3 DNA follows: TGTGCCAGCAGCCAAGGCGGGGCAGGGAACTATGGCTACACCTTC.

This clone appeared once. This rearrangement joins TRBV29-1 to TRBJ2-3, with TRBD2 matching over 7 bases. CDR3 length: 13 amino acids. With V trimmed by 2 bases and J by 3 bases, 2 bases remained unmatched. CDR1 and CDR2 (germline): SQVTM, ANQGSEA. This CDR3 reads CSVELAVTDTQYF. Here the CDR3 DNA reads TGCAGCGTTGAACTAGCGGTGACAGATACGCAGTATTTT.

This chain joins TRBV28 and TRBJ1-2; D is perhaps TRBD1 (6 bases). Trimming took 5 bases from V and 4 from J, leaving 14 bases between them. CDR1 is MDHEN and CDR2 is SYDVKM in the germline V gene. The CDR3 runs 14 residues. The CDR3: CASSPWGGGYGYTF. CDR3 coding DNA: TGTGCCAGCAGTCCCTGGGGGGGCGGCTATGGCTACACCTTC.

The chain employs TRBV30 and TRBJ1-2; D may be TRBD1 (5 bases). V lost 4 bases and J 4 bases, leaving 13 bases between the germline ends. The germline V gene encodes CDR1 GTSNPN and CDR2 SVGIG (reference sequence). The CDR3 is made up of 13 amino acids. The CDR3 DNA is TGTGCCTGGAATGGCGACAGAGGCTATGGCTACACCTTC. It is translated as CAWNGDRGYGYTF.